The 28 T cell receptor beta chains below come from one sample, sequenced in a study of blood T cell repertoires in COVID-19. TCRdb keeps only in-frame clones here, not all; method: immunoSEQ multiplex PCR. In the table there are approximately 100,000 clones, approximately 87% of which are singletons. The sample was peripheral blood. These TCRs come from a woman aged 25-40 years with acute or convalescent COVID-19.

V and J are TRBV4-1 and TRBJ2-7; 7 bases match TRBD2. The V gene end was trimmed by 3 bases and the J gene end by 0 bases; junction bases not matched to a gene: 11. The CDR3 runs 17 residues. Germline values: CDR1 MGHRA, CDR2 YSYEKL. The CDR3 DNA sequence: TGCGCCAGCAGCCAGGGGGGGGGACTCCCAAGCTCCTACGAGCAGTACTTC. This translates into CASSQGGGLPSSYEQYF.

This clone appeared a few times. The gene calls are TRBV4-1 and TRBJ2-2; 11 nucleotides line up with TRBD2. Unmatched junction bases numbered 11, after V lost 10 bases and J lost 4 bases. The CDR3 has 16 residues. Germline CDR1 is MGHRA and CDR2 is YSYEKL. The CDR3 sequence is CAILLRTSGSTGELFF. CDR3 sequence (DNA): TGCGCCATCTTACTTAGGACTAGCGGGTCCACCGGGGAGCTGTTTTTT.

The chain combines TRBV9 with TRBJ2-2, with 8 positions matching TRBD2. With 0 bases clipped from V and 6 bases from J, the junction kept 16 bases outside the gene matches. The CDR3 consists of 19 residues. Looked up from germline, CDR1 is SGDLS and CDR2 is YYNGEE. The CDR3 spells CASSVALAGGDVGAGELFF. DNA of the CDR3: TGTGCCAGCAGCGTAGCGCTAGCGGGCGGGGACGTCGGGGCCGGGGAGCTGTTTTTT.

The V call is TRBV6-6, the J call TRBJ2-3, with 8 bases that match TRBD1. Germline V gene lookup returns CDR1 MNHNY and CDR2 SVGAGI (reference sequence). The junction had 6 bases not matched to a gene; V was cut back by 6 bases and J by 4 bases. The CDR3 has 14 amino acids. The CDR3 region has the DNA TGTGCCAGCAGAATAGGACAGGGTGCAGATACGCAGTATTTT. Its translation: CASRIGQGADTQYF.

The chain combines TRBV5-8 with TRBJ2-2; D gene unclear. This CDR3 is 13 amino acids long. CDR1 and CDR2 from the germline V gene are SGHTS and YDEGEE. V was trimmed by 1 base and J by 5 bases, leaving 6 bases between them. The CDR3 DNA reads as TGTGCCAGCAGCTTGTATGTTACCGGGGAGCTGTTTTTT. Translated: CASSLYVTGELFF.

The chain carries TRBV27 and TRBJ1-1, with a possible D match to TRBD1 (5 bases). V shed 3 bases and J shed 0 bases, with 14 bases lying between them. Germline loops: CDR1 MNHEY, CDR2 SMNVEV (reference sequence). The CDR3 loop spans 16 amino acids. DNA for the CDR3: TGTGCCAGCAGTTTCGCGACAGAGCGCATGAACACTGAAGCTTTCTTT. Amino acids: CASSFATERMNTEAFF.

The rearrangement joins TRBV5-6 to TRBJ1-1; D is possibly TRBD1 (5 bases). CDR3 length equals 16 residues. V was trimmed by 2 bases and J by 0 bases, leaving 14 bases between them. Germline CDR1 is SGHDT and CDR2 is YYEEEE. CDR3 sequence reads: CASSLGQGTMNTEAFF. The CDR3, as DNA: TGTGCCAGCAGCTTAGGGCAGGGCACAATGAACACTGAAGCTTTCTTT.

The chain uses TRBV10-2 and TRBJ1-6, with 7 bases that match TRBD1. Germline V CDR1 and CDR2: WSHSY, SAAADI. V shed 6 bases and J 10 bases; nucleotides not matched to a gene: 12. CDR3 length: 15 residues. The CDR3 is CASRGGGTANSPLHF. The CDR3 DNA reads as TGCGCCAGCAGGGGAGGTGGGACAGCCAACTCACCCCTCCACTTT.

The chain recombines TRBV5-1 with TRBJ2-3; D is uncertain. Germline CDR1 is SGHRS and CDR2 is YFSETQ. The CDR3 is 13 residues long. The ends were cut back, 1 base at V and 1 base at J, with 4 bases in the middle. The CDR3 DNA sequence: TGCGCCAGCAGCTTGTCCGGCACAGATACGCAGTATTTT. It translates to CASSLSGTDTQYF.

This clone came up many times. This specimen includes other DNA sequences encoding the same CDR3. The rearrangement links TRBV6-5 to TRBJ1-2; D is ambiguous. Germline assignment: CDR1 MNHEY and CDR2 SVGAGI. This CDR3 region has 14 residues. The V gene lost 2 bases and the J gene lost 2 bases, with 9 bases spanning the gap. As DNA, the CDR3 is TGTGCCAGCAGTTACAGGGAGTTCAACTATGGCTACACCTTC. Translation gives CASSYREFNYGYTF.

The chain links TRBV5-1 to TRBJ2-5, with D tentatively TRBD2 (7 bases). V lost 0 bases and J 3 bases, leaving 18 bases between the germline ends. This CDR3 comprises 17 residues. The germline gives CDR1 SGHRS, CDR2 YFSETQ. The CDR3 reads CASSLARGALGKETQYF. CDR3 sequence (DNA): TGCGCCAGCAGCTTGGCTCGGGGGGCCCTGGGGAAAGAGACCCAGTACTTC.

The chain joins TRBV2 to TRBJ2-7; 7 bases line up with TRBD1. V gave up 6 bases and J gave up 1 base; unmatched junction bases: 6. Germline-derived CDR1 and CDR2 are SNHLY and FYNNEI. This CDR3 is 14 amino acids long. The CDR3 loop reads CASSGTDKSYEQYF. The CDR3 DNA reads TGTGCCAGCAGCGGGACAGATAAATCCTACGAGCAGTACTTC.

The V gene is TRBV6-1, the J gene TRBJ1-6; 9 bases align to TRBD1. Germline CDR1 is MNHNS and CDR2 is SASEGT. CDR3 length: 14 residues. V lost 5 bases to trimming and J lost 11 bases; unmatched junction nucleotides: 7. DNA of the CDR3: TGTGCCAGCAGTTGGGGACAGGGTTATGCACCCCTCCACTTT. It encodes CASSWGQGYAPLHF.

In this sample, this clone turned up a few times. The rearrangement joins TRBV28 to TRBJ2-3; TRBD1 matches at 9 bases. CDR1 and CDR2 (germline): MDHEN, SYDVKM. The CDR3 is 15 residues long. The V and J ends lost 5 bases and 6 bases, in that order; junction bases with no gene match: 9. DNA for the CDR3: TGTGCCAGCAGTACTGCCGGGACAGGGAGGGATACGCAGTATTTT. Protein sequence: CASSTAGTGRDTQYF.

This CDR3 is CASSSEDRRKYF. Written as DNA, the CDR3 is TGTGCCAGCAGCTCCGAGGATAGGAGGAAGTACTTC. The genes are TRBV7-9 and TRBJ2-7; tentative D call: TRBD2 (5 bases). V dropped 4 bases and J dropped 11 bases, with 15 bases sitting between them. Germline V gives CDR1 SEHNR, CDR2 FQNEAQ (reference sequence). The CDR3 is 12 amino acids. Drawing the rest from reference TRBV7-9 and TRBJ2-7, the complete variable domain is DTGVSQNPRHKITKRGQNVTFRCDPISEHNRLYWYRQTLGQGPEFLTYFQNEAQLEKSRLLSDRFSAERPKGSFSTLEIQRTEQGDSAMYLCASSSEDRRKYFGPGTRLTVT.

The chain has TRBV28 and TRBJ1-4; 7 bases line up with TRBD1. V shed 6 bases, J shed 6 bases, and the junction held 7 bases outside the gene matches. CDR3 length: 14 amino acids. The germline V gene has CDR1 MDHEN and CDR2 SYDVKM. CDR3 sequence reads: CASRQTGSDEKLFF. In DNA, the CDR3 is TGTGCCAGCAGACAGACAGGGTCGGATGAAAAACTGTTTTTT.

V usage is TRBV7-9 and J usage is TRBJ2-1, with D possibly being TRBD1 (6 bases). Trimming took off 4 bases at V and 0 bases at J, with 13 bases between the two ends. The germline CDR1 and CDR2 sequences are SEHNR and FQNEAQ (reference sequence). The CDR3 contains 16 residues. This CDR3 is CASSSRGGSSYNEQFF. The CDR3 nucleotides read TGTGCCAGCAGCTCAAGAGGGGGAAGCTCCTACAATGAGCAGTTCTTC.

To note about this clone: The junction departs from the called germline gene at one end, perhaps through a read error. The V call is TRBV5-1, the J call TRBJ2-7, with a tentative D call TRBD2 (6 bases). Germline V lookup: CDR1 SGHRS, CDR2 YFSETQ. The CDR3 spans 16 residues. In DNA, the CDR3 is TGCGCCGGCAGCTTGGGCTATTATGGGGGGACCTACGAGCAGTACTTC. Protein sequence: CAGSLGYYGGTYEQYF.

The chain is built from TRBV12-3 or TRBV12-4 and TRBJ1-3; D remains ambiguous. V lost 5 bases and J lost 10, with 12 bases in between. The CDR3 is made up of 12 amino acids. Here the CDR3 reads CASSTSRRTIYF. The CDR3 nucleotides are TGTGCCAGCAGTACCTCAAGGCGGACCATATATTTT.

The chain links TRBV19 to TRBJ2-3; TRBD1 matches at 9 bases. This CDR3 spans 13 amino acids. V dropped 4 bases and J dropped 5; count of bases not matched to a gene: 1. The V gene's germline CDR1 is LNHDA and CDR2 SQIVND (reference sequence). The CDR3 is CASSRTGEDTQYF. The CDR3 DNA reads TGTGCCAGTAGTAGGACAGGGGAAGATACGCAGTATTTT.

The CDR3: CASSWRGGAQPQHF. DNA of the CDR3: TGTGCCAGCAGCTGGAGGGGGGGGGCCCAGCCCCAGCATTTT. The chain combines TRBV5-6 with TRBJ1-5, with D maybe TRBD1 (6 bases). V was shortened by 3 bases and J by 7 bases, with 14 bases between the two germline ends. In germline, CDR1 is SGHDT, CDR2 YYEEEE. The CDR3 loop spans 14 amino acids.

The V call is TRBV7-8, the J call TRBJ2-7; D may be TRBD2 (6 bases). Trimming stripped 5 bases from V and 2 bases from J, with 16 bases between. The CDR3 loop spans 15 amino acids. The germline CDR1 and CDR2 sequences are SGHVS and FQNEAQ. The CDR3 here is CASSVVAGNTYEQYF. In nucleotides, the CDR3 is TGTGCCAGCAGCGTAGTGGCGGGGAACACCTACGAGCAGTACTTC.

This rearrangement joins TRBV25-1 to TRBJ2-2, with 9 bases matching TRBD2. The CDR3 length is 16 residues. The junction had 9 bases not matched to a gene; V was cut back by 7 bases and J by 3 bases. CDR1 is MGHDK and CDR2 is SYGVNS in the germline V gene. The CDR3 DNA sequence: TGTGCCAGCATGCAAGGCGGGGGGGCGGACACCGGGGAGCTGTTTTTT. This codes for CASMQGGGADTGELFF.

The rearrangement links TRBV7-9 to TRBJ2-7; 7 bases align to TRBD1. Unmatched junction bases numbered 6, after V lost 5 bases and J lost 2 bases. The CDR3 runs 14 residues. Germline assignment: CDR1 SEHNR and CDR2 FQNEAQ (reference sequence). The CDR3 spells CASSHRDSAYEQYF. The CDR3, as DNA: TGTGCCAGCAGCCACCGGGACAGCGCCTACGAGCAGTACTTC.

The gene calls are TRBV7-3 and TRBJ2-2, with D maybe TRBD1 (6 bases). Germline V gene data show CDR1 as SGHTA and CDR2 as FQGTGA. The CDR3 consists of 15 residues. Trimming took off 5 bases at V and 3 bases at J, with 13 bases between the two ends. CDR3 DNA sequence: TGTGCCAGCAGCAAGACAGGTGGTGACACCGGGGAGCTGTTTTTT. This encodes CASSKTGGDTGELFF.

J is TRBJ2-1 and V is TRBV27; tentative D call: TRBD2 (5 bases). Trimming took 6 bases from V and 6 from J, leaving 18 bases between them. The CDR3 is 15 residues long. CDR1 and CDR2 (germline): MNHEY, SMNVEV (reference sequence). In DNA, the CDR3 is TGTGCCAGCAGAAAAGGAGGATCCCTCGGCAATGAGCAGTTCTTC. Protein sequence: CASRKGGSLGNEQFF.

The V gene is TRBV24-1, the J gene TRBJ2-1; TRBD2 agrees at 12 bases. The CDR3 contains 16 residues. Trimming took 2 bases from V and 5 from J; bases not matched to a gene: 3. The germline gives CDR1 KGHDR, CDR2 SFDVKD. The CDR3 here is CATSDSRLAGDNEQFF. The CDR3 coding sequence is TGTGCCACCAGTGATTCACGACTAGCGGGGGACAATGAGCAGTTCTTC.

The V call is TRBV11-2, the J call TRBJ2-7; 7 positions agree with TRBD1. The CDR3 loop spans 15 amino acids. Germline CDR1 is SGHAT and CDR2 is FQNNGV. With V trimmed by 5 bases and J by 1 base, 8 bases remained unmatched. The DNA for the CDR3 is TGTGCCAGCAGCCCCCAGAACAGGGGATCCTACGAGCAGTACTTC. Translation gives CASSPQNRGSYEQYF. Combining the CDR3 with reference TRBV11-2 and TRBJ2-7 gives the whole variable domain EAGVAQSPRYKIIEKRQSVAFWCNPISGHATLYWYQQILGQGPKLLIQFQNNGVVDDSQLPKDRFSAERLKGVDSTLKIQPAKLEDSAVYLCASSPQNRGSYEQYFGPGTRLTVT.